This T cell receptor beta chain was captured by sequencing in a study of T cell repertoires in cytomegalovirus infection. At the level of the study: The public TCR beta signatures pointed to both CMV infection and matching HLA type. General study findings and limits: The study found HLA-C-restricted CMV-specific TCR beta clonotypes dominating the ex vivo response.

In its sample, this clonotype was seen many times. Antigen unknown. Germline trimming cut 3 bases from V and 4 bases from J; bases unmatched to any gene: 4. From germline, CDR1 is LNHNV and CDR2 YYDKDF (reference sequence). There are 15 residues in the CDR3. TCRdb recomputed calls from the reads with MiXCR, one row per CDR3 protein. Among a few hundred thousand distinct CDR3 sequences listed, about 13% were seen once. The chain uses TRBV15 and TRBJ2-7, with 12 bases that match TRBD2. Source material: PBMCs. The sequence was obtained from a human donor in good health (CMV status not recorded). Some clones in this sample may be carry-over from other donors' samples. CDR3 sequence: CATSSLAGGMYEQYF. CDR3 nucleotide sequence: TGTGCCACCAGCAGTCTAGCGGGAGGGATGTACGAGCAGTACTTC. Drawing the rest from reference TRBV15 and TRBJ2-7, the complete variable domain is DAMVIQNPRYQVTQFGKPVTLSCSQTLNHNVMYWYQQKSSQAPKLLFHYYDKDFNNEADTPDNFQSRRPNTSFCFLDIRSPGLGDTAMYLCATSSLAGGMYEQYFGPGTRLTVT.